These T cell receptor beta chains were read from a single sample in a study of blood T cell repertoires in COVID-19. TCRdb's copy holds only in-frame clones and misses some; the assay was immunoSEQ multiplex PCR. The repertoire holds under 300,000 clones, with 75% to 90% as singletons. Sequencing was performed on peripheral blood. The source is a woman aged 70-85 years with acute or convalescent COVID-19. CDR3s include the opening cysteine and the closing phenylalanine or tryptophan.

CDR3 length | J gene | V gene | CDR3 protein
16 | TRBJ2-1 | TRBV14 | CASSHQGRGSYNEQFF
16 | TRBJ2-3 | TRBV6-5 | CASSYGTGAITDTQYF
14 | TRBJ1-3 | TRBV7-6 | CASSLGGGAPHLYF
12 | TRBJ1-3 | TRBV12-3/TRBV12-4 | CASRGSGNTIYF
14 | TRBJ1-6 | TRBV11-2 | CASSFSSGTSPLHF
15 | TRBJ2-2 | TRBV30 | CASPGTSSGAGELFF
20 | TRBJ1-5 | TRBV28 | CASSRRRRTGGRSGNQPQHF
14 | TRBJ2-5 | TRBV3-1/TRBV3-2 | CASSQEGVTETQYF
13 | TRBJ1-2 | TRBV12-3/TRBV12-4 | CASLPSDRGSYTF
13 | TRBJ2-7 | TRBV5-4 | CASSLDGGYEQYF